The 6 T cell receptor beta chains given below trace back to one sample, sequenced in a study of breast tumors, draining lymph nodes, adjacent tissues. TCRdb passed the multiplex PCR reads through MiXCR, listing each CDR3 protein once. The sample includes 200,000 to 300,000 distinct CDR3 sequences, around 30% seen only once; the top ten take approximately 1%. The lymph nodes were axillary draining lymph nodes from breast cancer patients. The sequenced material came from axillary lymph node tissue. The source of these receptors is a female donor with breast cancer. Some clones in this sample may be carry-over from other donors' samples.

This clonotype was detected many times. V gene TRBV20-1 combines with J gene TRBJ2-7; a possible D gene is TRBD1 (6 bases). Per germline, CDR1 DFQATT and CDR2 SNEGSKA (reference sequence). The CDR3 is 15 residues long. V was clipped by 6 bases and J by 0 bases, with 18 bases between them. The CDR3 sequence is CSATDLQGYSYEQYF. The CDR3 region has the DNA TGCAGTGCAACCGACCTACAGGGCTACTCCTACGAGCAGTACTTC.

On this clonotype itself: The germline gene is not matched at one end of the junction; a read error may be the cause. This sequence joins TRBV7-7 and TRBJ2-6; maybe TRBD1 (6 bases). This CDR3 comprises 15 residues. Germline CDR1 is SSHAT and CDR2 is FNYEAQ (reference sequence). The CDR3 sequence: CTTRGTSSGANVLPF. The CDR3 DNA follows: TGTACAACCAGGGGAACAAGCTCTGGGGCCAACGTCCTGCCTTTC.

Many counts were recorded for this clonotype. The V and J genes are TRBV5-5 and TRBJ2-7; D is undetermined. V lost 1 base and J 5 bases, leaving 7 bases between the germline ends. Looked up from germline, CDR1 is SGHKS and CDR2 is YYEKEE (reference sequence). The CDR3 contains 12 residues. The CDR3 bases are TGTGCCAGCAGCTTGTTGGGGAACGAGCAGTACTTC. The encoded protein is CASSLLGNEQYF.

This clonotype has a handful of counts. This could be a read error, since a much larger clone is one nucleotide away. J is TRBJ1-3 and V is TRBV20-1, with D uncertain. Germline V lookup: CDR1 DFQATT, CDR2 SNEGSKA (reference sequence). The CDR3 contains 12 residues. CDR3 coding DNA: TGCAGTGCTAATAGGGCTGGAAACACCACATATTTT. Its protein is CSANRAGNTTYF.

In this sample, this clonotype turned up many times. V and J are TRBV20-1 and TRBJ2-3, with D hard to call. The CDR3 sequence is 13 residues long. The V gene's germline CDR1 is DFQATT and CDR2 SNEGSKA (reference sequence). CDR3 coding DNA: TGCAGGATCGTACATTACCCCACAGATACGCAGTATTTT. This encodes CRIVHYPTDTQYF.

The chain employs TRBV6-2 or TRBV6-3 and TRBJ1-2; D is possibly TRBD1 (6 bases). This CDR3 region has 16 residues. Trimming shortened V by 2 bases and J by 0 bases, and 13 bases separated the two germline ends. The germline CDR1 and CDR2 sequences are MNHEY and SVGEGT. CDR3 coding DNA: TGTGCCAGCAGTTACGCCGACAGGTTAGCTAACTATGGCTACACCTTC. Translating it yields CASSYADRLANYGYTF.